Below, one TCR beta chain is given with its context. Its cognate antigen is unknown. All participating donors were Caucasian adults from Nashville, Tennessee. This sample was taken from a study of shared clonotypes between healthy human individuals. Clones were read by immunoSEQ multiplex PCR, and TCRdb kept only the in-frame ones, dropping some. The sample carries about 2.5 million clones, about nine tenths recorded once. Findings and limits, study-wide: Sampling covered blood only; tissue repertoires likely differ.

The sequencing sample was made of naive CD4+ T cells from PBMCs. Subset indicated: CD45RA+ positively selected. This clonotype was sampled from a man aged 18-30 years in good health. Some clones in this sample may be carry-over from other donors' samples.

The DNA of the CDR3 is TGTGCCAGCAGCTTGGCACCCCATTCACCCCTCCACTTT. Translated: CASSLAPHSPLHF. The rearrangement joins TRBV5-6 to TRBJ1-6; no clear D gene. The CDR3 has 13 residues. Germline lookup yields CDR1 SGHDT and CDR2 YYEEEE. V lost 0 bases and J 8 bases, leaving 6 bases between the germline ends.